The 9 T cell receptor beta chains presented below share a single source sample, sequenced in a study of blood T cell repertoires in COVID-19. Clones were sequenced by immunoSEQ multiplex PCR, and TCRdb holds only the in-frame ones, with some missing. Of some 240,000 clones listed, about four fifths are singletons. Sequencing was performed on peripheral blood. These receptors originate from a woman of 80 years or more with COVID-19, enrolled during active disease.

This clone appeared a few times. The chain uses TRBV18 and TRBJ1-2, with TRBD1 identical over 8 bases. The V gene's germline CDR1 is KGHSH and CDR2 LQKENI. The CDR3 runs 13 residues. With V trimmed by 3 bases and J by 3 bases, 0 bases remained unmatched. CDR3 sequence reads: CASSPTGDYGYTF. The CDR3 bases are TGTGCCAGCTCACCGACAGGGGACTATGGCTACACCTTC. The full variable domain, its missing parts supplied by reference TRBV18 and TRBJ1-2, is NAGVMQNPRHLVRRRGQEARLRCSPMKGHSHVYWYRQLPEEGLKFMVYLQKENIIDESGMPKERFSAEFPKEGPSILRIQQVVRGDSAAYFCASSPTGDYGYTFGSGTRLTVV.

The chain links TRBV12-3 or TRBV12-4 to TRBJ2-1; possibly TRBD1 for D (5 bases). There are 13 residues in the CDR3. V was shortened by 3 bases and J by 7 bases, with 10 bases between the two germline ends. In nucleotides, the CDR3 is TGTGCCAGCAGTTTTCTAGGGGTGAATGAGCAGTTCTTC. Protein product: CASSFLGVNEQFF.

The chain employs TRBV7-2 and TRBJ2-1; D is unclear. The germline CDR1 and CDR2 sequences are SGHTA and FQGNSA. The V end was cut by 4 bases, the J end by 7 bases, with 14 bases between. The CDR3 is made up of 14 amino acids. CDR3 coding DNA: TGTGCCAGCAGCTCCACTCCTCCCGGGAATGAGCAGTTCTTC. It yields the protein CASSSTPPGNEQFF.

This clone appeared once. The gene calls are TRBV7-9 and TRBJ1-5; maybe TRBD1 (5 bases). This CDR3 has 15 amino acids. From germline, CDR1 is SEHNR and CDR2 FQNEAQ (reference sequence). V lost 5 bases and J 0 bases, leaving 11 bases between the germline ends. The CDR3 nucleotides are TGTGCCAGCAGCACTTCAGGGTTTAGCAATCAGCCCCAGCATTTT. Amino acids: CASSTSGFSNQPQHF.

The chain joins TRBV10-3 to TRBJ2-3, with TRBD2 matching 9 bases. V gave up 6 bases and J gave up 6 bases; unmatched junction bases: 16. The CDR3 length is 17 residues. CDR1 is ENHRY, CDR2 SYGVKD, per germline. CDR3 loop: CAISPKTSGRGVDTQYF. CDR3 coding DNA: TGTGCCATCAGCCCAAAGACTAGCGGCAGGGGGGTGGATACGCAGTATTTT.

As for this clone: Other DNA sequences in this sample translate to the same CDR3. The CDR3 reads CASSVTSGGYNEQFF. For the CDR3, the DNA is TGTGCCAGCAGCGTGACTAGCGGGGGCTACAATGAGCAGTTCTTC. The chain carries TRBV9 and TRBJ2-1; 12 bases map to TRBD2. The trim removed 2 bases at V and 3 bases at J, leaving 0 bases unmatched. The CDR3 is made up of 15 amino acids. From germline, CDR1 is SGDLS and CDR2 YYNGEE.

The chain couples TRBV28 to TRBJ1-2; D is undetermined. Germline CDR1 reads MDHEN; CDR2 reads SYDVKM. This CDR3 is 12 amino acids long. The V gene lost 7 bases and the J gene lost 4 bases, with 10 bases spanning the gap. CDR3 residues: CASIQPPYGYTF. The CDR3 DNA is TGTGCCAGCATACAGCCTCCCTATGGCTACACCTTC.

The chain combines TRBV30 with TRBJ2-1, with D hard to call. The CDR3 spans 14 residues. Germline CDR1 reads GTSNPN; CDR2 reads SVGIG (reference sequence). With 1 base removed from V and 4 bases from J, the gap between germline ends came to 11 bases. The CDR3: CAWSGWQAYNEQFF. As DNA, the CDR3 is TGTGCCTGGAGTGGATGGCAGGCTTACAATGAGCAGTTCTTC.

V gene TRBV7-3 combines with J gene TRBJ2-3; 7 positions match TRBD2. The V gene end was trimmed by 5 bases and the J gene end by 4 bases; junction bases not matched to a gene: 6. The germline gives CDR1 SGHTA, CDR2 FQGTGA. The CDR3 contains 14 residues. The CDR3 reads CASSLGAGADTQYF. The CDR3 DNA follows: TGTGCCAGCAGCCTCGGGGCGGGAGCAGATACGCAGTATTTT.